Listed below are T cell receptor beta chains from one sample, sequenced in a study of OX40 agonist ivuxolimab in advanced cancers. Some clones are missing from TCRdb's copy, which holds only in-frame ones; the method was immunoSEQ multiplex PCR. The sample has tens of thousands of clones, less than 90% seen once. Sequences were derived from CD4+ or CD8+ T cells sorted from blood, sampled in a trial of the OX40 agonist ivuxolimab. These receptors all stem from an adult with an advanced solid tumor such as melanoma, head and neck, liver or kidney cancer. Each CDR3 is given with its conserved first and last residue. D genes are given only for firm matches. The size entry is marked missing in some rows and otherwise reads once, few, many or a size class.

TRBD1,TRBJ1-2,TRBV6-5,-,TGTGCCAGCAGCCGGGACAGAGAGGACTATGGCTACACCTTC,CASSRDREDYGYTF
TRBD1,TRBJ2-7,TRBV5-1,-,TGCGCCAGCAGCTTGGCGGGGACAGGGGCCTACGAGCAGTACTTC,CASSLAGTGAYEQYF
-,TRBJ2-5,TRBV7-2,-,TGTGCCAGCAGCGCACGACGGGCTATCCAAGAGACCCAGTACTTC,CASSARRAIQETQYF
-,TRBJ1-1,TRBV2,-,TGTGCCAGCCGGATAGGGCTTTTGAACACTGAAGCTTTCTTT,CASRIGLLNTEAFF
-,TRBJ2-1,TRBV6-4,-,TGTGCCAGCAGTGAGGACAGCCTACCTTACAATGAGCAGTTCTTC,CASSEDSLPYNEQFF
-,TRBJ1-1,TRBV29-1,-,TGCAGCGTTTGTAGGGAAAGGAACACTGAAGCTTTCTTT,CSVCRERNTEAFF
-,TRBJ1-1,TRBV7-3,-,TGTGCCAGCAGCCTCTGGGGAGGGGTGAACACTGAAGCTTTCTTT,CASSLWGGVNTEAFF
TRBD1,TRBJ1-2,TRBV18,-,TGTGCCAGCTCACCCGGACAGGAGTATGGCTACACCTTC,CASSPGQEYGYTF
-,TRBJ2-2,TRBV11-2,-,TGTGCCAGCAGGACAGACGGGAACACCGGGGAGCTGTTTTTT,CASRTDGNTGELFF
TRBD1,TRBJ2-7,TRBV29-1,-,TGCAGCGTTGGGGTACAGGGGGCCTCCTACGAGCAGTACTTC,CSVGVQGASYEQYF
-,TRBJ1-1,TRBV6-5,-,TGTGCCAGCAGTCCCCTAACAGGGTTAGCTTTCTTT,CASSPLTGLAFF
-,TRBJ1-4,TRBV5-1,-,TGCGCCAGCAGCTTGGCCGGGGAGGGTGAAAAACTGTTTTTT,CASSLAGEGEKLFF
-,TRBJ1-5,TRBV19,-,TGTGCCAGTAGTATAGATATCGGCAGGATAGGGCAGCCCCAGCATTTT,CASSIDIGRIGQPQHF
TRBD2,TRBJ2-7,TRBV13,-,TGTGCCAGCAGCTACGGTCGTGGTAGCGGGTACGAGCAGTACTTC,CASSYGRGSGYEQYF
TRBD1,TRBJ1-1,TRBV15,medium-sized,TGTGCCACCAGCGATAAAGGACAGGGCACTGAAGCTTTCTTT,CATSDKGQGTEAFF
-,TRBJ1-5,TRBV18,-,TGTGCCAGCTCATCCGTGGGGCAGCCCCAGCATTTT,CASSSVGQPQHF